This T cell receptor beta chain was obtained from a study of shared clonotypes between healthy human individuals (dated by TCRdb to the early 2020s). Regarding the complete study: The cohort included a few men and two women between 18 and 49 years of age. Per donor, three plates each were used for CD4 naive and CD4 memory, two for CD8 naive, and one for CD8 memory. To estimate repertoire size and how much clonotype sharing occurs between individuals, the study deeply sequenced the blood TCR repertoires of roughly 5 healthy adults. Different laboratories and diverse techniques were used to prepare libraries and sequence TCR repertoires, to increase sequencing depth and limit assay-specific biases. Each donor's leukapheresis produced roughly between roughly 0.85 and 9.5 billion PBMCs.

With regard to this clone: Its antigen is unknown. No quality values exist for individual bases; no much larger clone is one base distant.

Overall study outcomes, separate from this receptor: Because the study included only a small number of donors, the genetic and exposure-history diversity represented was limited. Rarefaction of sorted-subset datasets indicated incomplete sequencing despite the large sequencing depth. Estimated clonotype richness was generally larger for naive than for memory subsets. Across four donors, roughly 5.4% of naive CD4, approximately 4% of naive CD8, 2% to 2.5% of memory CD4, and 0.4% of memory CD8 clonotypes were shared. Compared with non-shared clonotypes, the clonotypes found in all four sorted-subset donors had higher generation probabilities. Based on pairwise subsampling, the degree of clonotype sharing among donors was expected to be affected by sequencing depth. Sampling was restricted to blood, and TCR repertoires in tissues likely differ from the TCR repertoires found in blood.

From the germline V gene, CDR1 is SGHAT and CDR2 is FQNNGV. Deletion took 1 base off V and 5 bases off J, with a span of 14 bases between the germline ends. Including the terminal cysteine and phenylalanine, the CDR3 comprises 15 residues. Here the CDR3 DNA is all that survives: 45 bases in frame from base 1. For the CD8 naive samples, CD45RO-negative cells were positively selected for CCR7, yielding a CD45RA+CCR7+ population from which TemRA cells were excluded. Donors were healthy HIV-negative adults with no recently reported acute infections or vaccinations. Every donor was a Caucasian adult residing in Nashville, Tennessee, USA. After blood collection by leukapheresis, PBMCs were isolated using Ficoll-Histopaque density gradient centrifugation and then cryopreserved in the vapor phase of liquid nitrogen. Analytical flow cytometry was used to check the purity and quantity of each magnetically sorted T cell population. Genomic DNA was isolated from every sorted fraction and measured by UV absorbance on a Nanodrop 2000c.

TCR CDR3 regions were amplified from genomic DNA by multiplex PCR using the deep immunoSEQ assay. Extracted genomic DNA from each cell subset was spread evenly across all wells of several immunoSEQ 96-well plates, with each plate serving as a replicate. For sorted subsets, approximately 190 ng genomic DNA, equal to some 28,000 T cell genomes, was loaded into each replicate PCR. Purified libraries were quantified with a Qubit 3.0 fluorometer, sized on a Bioanalyzer 2100, and re-quantified with the KAPA Library Quantification kit. Each immunoSEQ 96-well plate was sequenced on its own single-read 150-cycle Illumina NextSeq 550 flow cell. Concerning the study's data processing: The immunoSEQ output contained only junctional sequences without quality scores, so filtering could not match that applied to full-length reads. Sequences were annotated with PyIR, a Python wrapper for IgBLAST v1.9, and V/J genes and CDR3 were assigned using IMGT germline references. Any read was removed if the V/J assignment was weak (E-value above 1e-6), the CDR3 was missing, or the read contained stop codons, out-of-frame junctions, or ambiguous translated residues. V3J clonotypes were defined as sequences sharing the same inferred V gene, J gene, and CDR3 amino acid sequence. Percentage overlap between repertoires was calculated by dividing the number of shared unique clonotypes by the size of the smaller repertoire. RTK rarefaction, the Chao1 estimator, and Recon v2.1 estimates of unobserved clonotypes were used to assess repertoire richness. Generation probabilities for all TCRbeta clonotypes obtained by the gDNA method from a handful of donors were computed using OLGA. The table comes from immuneACCESS by way of TCRdb, which keeps in-frame sequences with V and J called. Part of the clones is missing from these tables; in studies checked, under half for an unresolved V gene and the rest for unknown reasons. Clone size and the V and J calls come from that table; the DNA yielded D and trimming. For this sample there are about 590,000 clones; around 95% appear just once. The ten largest clonotypes hold around 0.11% of the sample.

The V and J genes are TRBV11-2 and TRBJ2-5; the D assignment is uncertain and may be TRBD1 or TRBD2, with 6 bases supporting each. This TCR came from a woman aged 25 to 39 in good health. Input material: naive CD8+ T cells sorted from blood. Interpreted using the paper, the cell subset or site label stands for: CD45RA+CCR7+. The sequenced DNA is TGTGCCAGCAGCTTAGGGGGGGCGAGTTTGGAGACCCAGTACTTC. Translated, this is CASSLGGASLETQYF.